The 2 T cell receptor beta chains presented below share a single source sample, sequenced in a study of cytomegalovirus exposure and HLA in healthy donors. Primers included in the PCR were 60 Vbeta and 13 Jbeta primers. Only in-frame clones appear in the TCRdb table, and some are missing; sequencing was by immunoSEQ multiplex PCR. The profile shows more than 90,000 clones, approximately 81% of them singletons. Input material: PBMCs. The receptor source for this set is a woman between 40 and 50 years old in good health and CMV-seropositive.

V and J are TRBV15 and TRBJ2-3, with TRBD2 matching 12 bases. J gave up 8 bases and V 1 base, and 7 bases lay outside the gene matches. The CDR3 extends over 16 amino acids. The germline V gene encodes CDR1 LNHNV and CDR2 YYDKDF (reference sequence). CDR3 residues: CATSRARTSGTGTQYF. CDR3 coding DNA: TGTGCCACCAGCAGAGCCCGGACTAGCGGGACGGGTACGCAGTATTTT.

The genes are TRBV19 and TRBJ2-5, with D possibly being TRBD2 (5 bases). Trimming removed 4 bases from V and 5 bases from J, with 11 bases in between. CDR3 length: 13 amino acids. Germline loops: CDR1 LNHDA, CDR2 SQIVND (reference sequence). CDR3 residues: CASSSDYGETQYF. The CDR3 DNA follows: TGTGCCAGTAGTAGCGACTATGGGGAGACCCAGTACTTC.